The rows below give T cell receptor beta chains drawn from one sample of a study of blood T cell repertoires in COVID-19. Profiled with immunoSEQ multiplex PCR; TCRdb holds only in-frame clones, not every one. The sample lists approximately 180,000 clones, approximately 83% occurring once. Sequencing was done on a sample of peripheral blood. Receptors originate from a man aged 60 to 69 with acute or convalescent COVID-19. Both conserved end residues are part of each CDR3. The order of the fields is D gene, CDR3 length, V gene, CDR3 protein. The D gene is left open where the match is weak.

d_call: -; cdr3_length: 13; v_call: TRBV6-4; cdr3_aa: CASSDAWGGTQYF
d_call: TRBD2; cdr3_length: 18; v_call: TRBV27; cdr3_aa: CASFRAGGGTLAKNIQYF
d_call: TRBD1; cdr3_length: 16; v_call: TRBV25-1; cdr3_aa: CASSRRGQGKYSPLHF
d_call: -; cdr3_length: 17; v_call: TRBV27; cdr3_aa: CASSLSNPSAGYTEAFF
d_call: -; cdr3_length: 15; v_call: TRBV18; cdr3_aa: CASSPSSLRGAEAFF
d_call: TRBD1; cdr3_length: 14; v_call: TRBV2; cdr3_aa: CASREGQGGTEAFF
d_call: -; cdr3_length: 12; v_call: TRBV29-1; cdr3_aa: CSVRDTQVEQYF
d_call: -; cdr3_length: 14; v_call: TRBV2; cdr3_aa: CASSDRGGYQPQHF
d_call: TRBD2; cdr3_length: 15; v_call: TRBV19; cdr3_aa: CASSPQSGGGDIQYF
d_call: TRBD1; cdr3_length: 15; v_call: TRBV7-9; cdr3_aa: CASSLGGQGVSPLHF
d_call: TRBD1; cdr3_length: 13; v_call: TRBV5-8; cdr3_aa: CASNPTGQEKLFF
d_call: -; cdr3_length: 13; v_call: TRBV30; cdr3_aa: CAWSVQEREKLFF
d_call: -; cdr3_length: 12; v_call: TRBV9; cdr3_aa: CASRSGDSPLHF
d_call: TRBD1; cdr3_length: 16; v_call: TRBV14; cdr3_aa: CASSQDLRQGAVGYTF
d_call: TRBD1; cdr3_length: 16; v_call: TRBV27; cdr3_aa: CASSPLNRGINTEAFF
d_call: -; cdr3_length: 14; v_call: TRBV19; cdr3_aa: CASSAVYSGNTIYF
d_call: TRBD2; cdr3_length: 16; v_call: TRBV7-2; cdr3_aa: CASSSFPRGSSYEQYF
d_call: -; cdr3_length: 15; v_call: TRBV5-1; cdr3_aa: CASSLAARQNYEQYF
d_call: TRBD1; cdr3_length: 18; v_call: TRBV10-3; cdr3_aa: CAISDPRTGNSGANVLTF
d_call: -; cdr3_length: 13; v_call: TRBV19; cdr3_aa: CASSATTRTEAFF
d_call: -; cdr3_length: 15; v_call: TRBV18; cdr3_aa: CASSPPSRDTGELFF
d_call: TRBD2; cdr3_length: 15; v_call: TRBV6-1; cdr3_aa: CASSESSGRSYEQYF
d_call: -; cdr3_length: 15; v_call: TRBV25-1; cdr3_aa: CASSGRQDFTDTQYF
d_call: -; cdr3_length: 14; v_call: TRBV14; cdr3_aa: CASSQALGIGELFF
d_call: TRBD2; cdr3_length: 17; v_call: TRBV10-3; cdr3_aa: CATSGSVFGVAKNIQYF
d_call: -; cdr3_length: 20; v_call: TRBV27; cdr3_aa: CASSPTTAWTETQSSYEQYF
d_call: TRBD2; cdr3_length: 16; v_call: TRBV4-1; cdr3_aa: CASSQVGGRGTNEQFF
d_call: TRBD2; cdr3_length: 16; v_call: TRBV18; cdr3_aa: CASSPALAGGIQAQYF
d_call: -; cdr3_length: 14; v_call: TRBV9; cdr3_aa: CASSVVAGPYEQYF
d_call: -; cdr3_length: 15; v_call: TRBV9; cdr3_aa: CASSISVGANTEAFF
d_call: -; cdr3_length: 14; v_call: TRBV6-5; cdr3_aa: CASRDLGAYNEQFF
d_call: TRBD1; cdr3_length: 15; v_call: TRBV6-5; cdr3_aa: CASSYGTGLADTQYF
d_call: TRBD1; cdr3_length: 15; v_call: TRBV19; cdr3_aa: CASSIPTGMNQPQHF
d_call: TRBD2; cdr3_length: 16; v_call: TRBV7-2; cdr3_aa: CASSLVSSGGGDTQYF
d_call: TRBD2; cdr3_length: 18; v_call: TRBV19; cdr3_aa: CASSIRAGGSGGSDTQYF